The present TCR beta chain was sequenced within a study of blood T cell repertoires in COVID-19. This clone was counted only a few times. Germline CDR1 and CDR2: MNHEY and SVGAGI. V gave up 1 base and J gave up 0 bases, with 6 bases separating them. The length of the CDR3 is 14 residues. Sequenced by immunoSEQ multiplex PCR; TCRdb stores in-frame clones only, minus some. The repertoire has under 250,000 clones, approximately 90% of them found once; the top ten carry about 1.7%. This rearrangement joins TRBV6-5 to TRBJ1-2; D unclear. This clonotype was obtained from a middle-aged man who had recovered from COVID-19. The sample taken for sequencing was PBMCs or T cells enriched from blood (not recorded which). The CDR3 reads CASSYLGANYGYTF. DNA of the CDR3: TGTGCCAGCAGTTACTTGGGAGCTAACTATGGCTACACCTTC.